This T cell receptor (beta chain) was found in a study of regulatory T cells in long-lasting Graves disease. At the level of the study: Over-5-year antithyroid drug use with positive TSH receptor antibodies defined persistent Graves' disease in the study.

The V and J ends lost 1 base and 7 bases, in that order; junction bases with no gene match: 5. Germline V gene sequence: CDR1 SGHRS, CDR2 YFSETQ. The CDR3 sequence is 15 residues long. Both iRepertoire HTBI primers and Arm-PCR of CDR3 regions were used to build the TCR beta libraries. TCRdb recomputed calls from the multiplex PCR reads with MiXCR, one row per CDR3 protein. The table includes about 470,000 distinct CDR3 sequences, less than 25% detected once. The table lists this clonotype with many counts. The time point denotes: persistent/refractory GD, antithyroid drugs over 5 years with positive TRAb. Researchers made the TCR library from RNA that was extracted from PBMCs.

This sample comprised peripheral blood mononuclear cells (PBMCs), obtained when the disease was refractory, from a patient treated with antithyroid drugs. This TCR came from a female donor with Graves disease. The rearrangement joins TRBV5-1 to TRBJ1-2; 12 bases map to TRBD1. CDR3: CASSLRGQGASGYTF. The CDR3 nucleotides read TGCGCCAGCAGCTTGAGGGGACAGGGGGCATCTGGCTACACCTTC.